This T cell receptor (beta chain) was recovered during a study of blood T cell repertoires in COVID-19. Study-wide context: Sources were T cells, B-cell-depleted T cells, or PBMCs; the material itself was cDNA or gDNA.

The CDR3 extends over 14 amino acids. Trimming cost V 3 bases and J 2 bases, with 11 bases left between them. Germline V CDR1 and CDR2: DFQATT, SNEGSKA (reference sequence). In the source study's methods: The authors estimated nucleated cell counts from reference gene primer amplification. Measured with immunoSEQ multiplex PCR; TCRdb has only the in-frame clones, and not every one. That table gives V, J and clone size, and the DNA gave D and trimming. Here the sample spans approximately 290,000 clones, about 80% being singletons. The sample comprised peripheral blood. This chain uses TRBV20-1 with TRBJ2-1; tentatively, D is TRBD2 (5 bases). The source of this sequence is a person aged 70 to 85 with COVID-19, enrolled during active disease. The CDR3 DNA is TGCAGTGCTAGTCGGAGCGGAGCCTACAATGAGCAGTTCTTC. It codes for CSASRSGAYNEQFF.